A selection of T cell receptor beta chains follows, all from one sample in a study of OX40 agonist ivuxolimab in advanced cancers. Assay used: immunoSEQ multiplex PCR; TCRdb lists only in-frame clones, some missing. The data contain 30,000 to 40,000 clones, roughly 79% of them singletons. Here the sequenced sample was CD4+ or CD8+ T cells sorted from blood, taken in a trial of the OX40 agonist ivuxolimab. These receptors were taken from an adult with an advanced solid tumor such as melanoma, head and neck, liver or kidney cancer. CDR3s include the opening cysteine and the closing phenylalanine or tryptophan. D genes are given only for firm matches. The size entry is marked missing in some rows and otherwise reads once, few, many or a size class.

size	J	D	V	CDR3	DNA
.	TRBJ1-5	TRBD1	TRBV6-1	CASSENQGAQPQHF	TGTGCCAGCAGTGAAAACCAGGGGGCCCAGCCCCAGCATTTT
.	TRBJ2-7	.	TRBV9	CASSVDQDPEGGLYF	TGTGCCAGCAGCGTAGACCAGGACCCAGAGGGGGGATTATACTTC
.	TRBJ2-5	.	TRBV9	CASSPTLIQETQYF	TGTGCCAGCAGCCCCACCCTCATCCAAGAGACCCAGTACTTC
.	TRBJ2-5	.	TRBV19	CASSIFLSGKGQRGQETQYF	TGTGCCAGTAGCATCTTTCTCAGCGGTAAGGGCCAGAGGGGCCAAGAGACCCAGTACTTC
.	TRBJ2-2	TRBD2	TRBV11-2	CASSPRLAGAPGELFF	TGTGCCAGCAGCCCCCGACTAGCGGGAGCCCCCGGGGAGCTGTTTTTT
.	TRBJ2-7	TRBD2	TRBV10-3	CAISPGLAGGSYEQYF	TGTGCCATCAGCCCCGGACTAGCGGGAGGATCCTACGAGCAGTACTTC
.	TRBJ2-2	TRBD1	TRBV23-1	CASSPRSTDRVTGELFF	TGCGCCAGCAGTCCTCGAAGCACGGACAGGGTGACCGGGGAGCTGTTTTTT
.	TRBJ2-7	TRBD2	TRBV13	CASSPRSSGVYEQYF	TGTGCCAGCAGCCCTCGTTCTAGCGGGGTCTACGAGCAGTACTTC
.	TRBJ2-2	TRBD1	TRBV19	CASTRARTGVTGELFF	TGTGCCAGTACCCGGGCGAGGACAGGGGTCACCGGGGAGCTGTTTTTT
.	TRBJ1-5	.	TRBV29-1	CSVVSGGNNQPQHF	TGCAGCGTGGTATCGGGGGGGAACAATCAGCCCCAGCATTTT
.	TRBJ2-2	TRBD2	TRBV4-3	CASSPKLAGGPGELFF	TGCGCCAGCAGCCCCAAACTAGCGGGAGGGCCCGGGGAGCTGTTTTTT
.	TRBJ2-7	TRBD2	TRBV2	CASSVAGGSYEQYF	TGTGCCAGCAGTGTCGCGGGGGGGTCCTACGAGCAGTACTTC
.	TRBJ2-6	.	TRBV11-2	CASSLAVGYSGANVLTF	TGTGCCAGCAGCTTAGCCGTGGGGTACTCTGGGGCCAACGTCCTGACTTTC
.	TRBJ2-2	TRBD1	TRBV19	CASDRVGGELFF	TGTGCCAGTGACAGGGTCGGCGGGGAGCTGTTTTTT
once	TRBJ2-1	.	TRBV29-1	CSVEGSYNEQFF	TGCAGCGTTGAAGGTTCCTACAATGAGCAGTTCTTC
.	TRBJ2-2	TRBD2	TRBV28	CASSLPRAGDTGELFF	TGTGCCAGCAGTCTTCCCAGGGCGGGGGACACCGGGGAGCTGTTTTTT
.	TRBJ1-4	.	TRBV28	CASSSPWTVRGEKLFF	TGTGCCAGCAGTTCCCCCTGGACTGTTCGGGGTGAAAAACTGTTTTTT
.	TRBJ2-7	.	TRBV7-2	CASSLALTTYEQYF	TGTGCCAGCAGCTTAGCCCTTACCACCTACGAGCAGTACTTC
.	TRBJ2-3	TRBD2	TRBV9	CASSVASGTSPSTDTQYF	TGTGCCAGCAGCGTAGCTAGCGGGACGAGCCCTAGCACAGATACGCAGTATTTT
medium-sized	TRBJ1-2	.	TRBV19	CASSIRNGYTF	TGTGCCAGTAGTATCAGGAATGGCTACACCTTC
few	TRBJ1-2	TRBD1	TRBV28	CASSSTGHNYGYTF	TGTGCCAGCAGTTCGACAGGGCATAACTATGGCTACACCTTC
.	TRBJ2-2	TRBD1	TRBV11-1	CASSGLDRGRPQHTGELFF	TGTGCCAGCAGCGGATTGGACAGGGGGCGTCCCCAACACACCGGGGAGCTGTTTTTT
.	TRBJ2-7	.	TRBV20-1	CSARPGYEQYF	TGCAGTGCTAGGCCAGGGTACGAGCAGTACTTC
.	TRBJ1-6	.	TRBV15	CATSRAGHRSPLHF	TGTGCCACCAGCAGAGCAGGGCACAGGTCACCCCTCCACTTT
.	TRBJ2-1	TRBD2	TRBV19	CASKPFAGVYNEQFF	TGTGCCAGTAAACCCTTCGCGGGAGTTTACAATGAGCAGTTCTTC
once	TRBJ2-7	.	TRBV7-8	CASSLGAVPYEQYF	TGTGCCAGCAGCTTAGGGGCAGTACCCTACGAGCAGTACTTC
few	TRBJ1-6	.	TRBV19	CASSIYRTKSPLHF	TGTGCCAGTAGTATATACAGGACTAAATCACCCCTCCACTTT
.	TRBJ1-2	TRBD1	TRBV7-6	CASSLTGTGGYGYTF	TGTGCCAGCAGCCTTACCGGGACAGGGGGCTATGGCTACACCTTC
.	TRBJ1-2	.	TRBV19	CASSIDPVYAYTF	TGTGCCAGTAGTATAGATCCTGTCTATGCCTACACCTTC
once	TRBJ1-6	TRBD1	TRBV7-2	CASSLTGESPLHF	TGTGCCAGCAGCTTAACAGGGGAATCACCCCTCCACTTT
.	TRBJ2-2	.	TRBV6-6	CASSSSTGELFF	TGTGCCAGCAGTTCATCTACCGGGGAGCTGTTTTTT
.	TRBJ2-2	.	TRBV29-1	CSVEDQRVVGELFF	TGCAGCGTTGAAGATCAGAGGGTCGTCGGGGAGCTGTTTTTT
.	TRBJ1-6	.	TRBV10-3	CAISELSEVPLHF	TGTGCCATCAGTGAGCTCAGTGAAGTACCCCTCCACTTT
.	TRBJ2-5	.	TRBV5-1	CASSRSAEQETQYF	TGCGCCAGCTCGAGGTCGGCAGAACAAGAGACCCAGTACTTC
once	TRBJ1-4	.	TRBV29-1	CSASTTTFDEKLFF	TGCAGCGCCAGTACGACCACCTTTGACGAAAAACTGTTTTTT
.	TRBJ2-1	TRBD2	TRBV6-6	CASSPTSGGHNEQFF	TGTGCCAGCAGTCCGACTAGCGGGGGCCACAATGAGCAGTTCTTC